The 15 T cell receptor beta chains listed next were all sequenced from one sample in a study of blood T cell repertoires in COVID-19. TCRdb's table, derived via immunoSEQ multiplex PCR, lists solely in-frame clones and lacks some. Counted here are 180,000 or so clones, around 87% occurring once; the ten biggest clones make up around 2.5%. Sequenced: peripheral blood. These receptors came from a man aged 40-49 years with active or convalescent COVID-19.

The genes are TRBV7-2 and TRBJ2-1, with D uncertain. V lost 4 bases and J 10 bases, leaving 8 bases between the germline ends. The CDR3 extends over 11 amino acids. Germline values: CDR1 SGHTA, CDR2 FQGNSA. The CDR3, as DNA: TGTGCCAGCAGCTCCGTGCGCGAGCAGTTCTTC. This codes for CASSSVREQFF.

The gene calls are TRBV7-9 and TRBJ2-7; 7 bases match TRBD1. The CDR3 runs 15 residues. Germline assignment: CDR1 SEHNR and CDR2 FQNEAQ (reference sequence). The trim removed 5 bases at V and 6 bases at J, leaving 13 bases unmatched. CDR3 sequence: CASSTWDRGNGEQYF. The CDR3, as DNA: TGTGCCAGCAGCACGTGGGACAGAGGGAATGGCGAGCAGTACTTC.

The J gene is TRBJ1-1, the V gene TRBV7-9; no definite D call. The CDR3 covers 12 residues. The V gene lost 7 bases and the J gene lost 2 bases, with 8 bases spanning the gap. Germline CDR1 reads SEHNR; CDR2 reads FQNEAQ (reference sequence). The CDR3 DNA is TGTGCCAGCATCCCAGTAAACACTGAAGCTTTCTTT. It is translated as CASIPVNTEAFF.

The chain has TRBV28 and TRBJ2-5, with 7 nucleotides matching TRBD2. CDR1 MDHEN and CDR2 SYDVKM come from the germline V gene. This CDR3 is 13 amino acids long. Losses at the gene ends were 2 bases for V and 5 bases for J; bases not matched to a gene: 2. In nucleotides, the CDR3 is TGTGCCAGCAGTTTAAACGGGGGGGAGACCCAGTACTTC. Residues: CASSLNGGETQYF.

V usage is TRBV5-4 and J usage is TRBJ2-5; a weak D match, TRBD1 (6 bases). The V gene's germline CDR1 is SGHNT and CDR2 YYREEE (reference sequence). The CDR3 length is 17 residues. Trimming stripped 0 bases from V and 3 bases from J, with 18 bases between. The CDR3 protein is CASSLGSRGDRKETQYF. DNA of the CDR3: TGTGCCAGCAGCTTGGGGTCCAGGGGCGATCGTAAAGAGACCCAGTACTTC.

The chain joins TRBV3-1 (or the pseudogene TRBV3-2) to TRBJ1-3; D is undetermined. Germline V gene data show CDR1 as LGHDT and CDR2 as YNNKEL (reference sequence). Trimming stripped 4 bases from V and 1 base from J, with 8 bases between. The CDR3 spans 14 residues. CDR3 coding DNA: TGTGCCAGCAGCCCCCCCAGGTCTGGAAACACCATATATTTT. It encodes CASSPPRSGNTIYF.

This clone was recorded only once. The rearrangement uses TRBV5-6 and TRBJ2-1; 7 bases align to TRBD2. The CDR3 consists of 16 residues. CDR1 is SGHDT and CDR2 is YYEEEE in the germline V gene. The ends lost 0 bases at V and 6 bases at J; junction bases unmatched: 9. As DNA, the CDR3 is TGTGCCAGCAGCTTGGCCCCGGCGGGGGAGCTCAATGAGCAGTTCTTC. It yields the protein CASSLAPAGELNEQFF.

This chain connects TRBV19 to TRBJ1-1; D not resolved. Trimming pared 2 bases from V and 0 bases from J, leaving 7 bases between. The CDR3 covers 14 residues. Germline CDR1 LNHDA, CDR2 SQIVND (reference sequence). This chain's CDR3 is CASSITGVNTEAFF. Written as DNA, the CDR3 is TGTGCCAGTAGTATAACCGGGGTGAACACTGAAGCTTTCTTT. Combining the CDR3 with reference TRBV19 and TRBJ1-1 gives the whole variable domain DGGITQSPKYLFRKEGQNVTLSCEQNLNHDAMYWYRQDPGQGLRLIYYSQIVNDFQKGDIAEGYSVSREKKESFPLTVTSAQKNPTAFYLCASSITGVNTEAFFGQGTRLTVV.

Only one count was recorded for this clone. The genes are TRBV19 and TRBJ1-5; perhaps TRBD1 as D (5 bases). CDR3 length equals 15 residues. Deletions cut 3 bases from V and 6 bases from J, with 15 bases between. Germline CDR1 is LNHDA and CDR2 is SQIVND (reference sequence). CDR3 DNA sequence: TGTGCCAGTAGTATCGTCGCGGGGGGGGGTCAGCCCCAGCATTTT. Its protein is CASSIVAGGGQPQHF. The entire variable domain, with the rest obtained from reference TRBV19 and TRBJ1-5, is as follows: DGGITQSPKYLFRKEGQNVTLSCEQNLNHDAMYWYRQDPGQGLRLIYYSQIVNDFQKGDIAEGYSVSREKKESFPLTVTSAQKNPTAFYLCASSIVAGGGQPQHFGDGTRLSIL.

The gene calls are TRBV3-1 (or the pseudogene TRBV3-2) and TRBJ2-2; 7 positions agree with TRBD1. From germline, CDR1 is LGHDT and CDR2 YNNKEL (reference sequence). The CDR3 consists of 16 residues. Trimming at V came to 4 bases and at J to 2 bases, leaving 7 bases not matched to a gene. CDR3 in amino acids: CASSRAGTDNTGELFF. DNA of the CDR3: TGTGCCAGCAGCCGTGCCGGGACAGATAACACCGGGGAGCTGTTTTTT.

The gene calls are TRBV6-5 and TRBJ2-3; TRBD2 aligns across 10 bases. There are 15 residues in the CDR3. The junction had 7 bases not matched to a gene; V was cut back by 6 bases and J by 4 bases. Germline V gives CDR1 MNHEY, CDR2 SVGAGI. In nucleotides, the CDR3 is TGTGCCAGCAGGACAAGCGGGGGGGCCGCAGATACGCAGTATTTT. This encodes CASRTSGGAADTQYF.

This clone turned up a few times. The rearrangement joins TRBV28 to TRBJ1-5; TRBD1 is a possible D gene (6 bases). CDR1 is MDHEN and CDR2 is SYDVKM in the germline V gene. Trimming shortened V by 6 bases and J by 5 bases, and 17 bases separated the two germline ends. The CDR3 sequence is 15 residues long. For the CDR3, the DNA is TGTGCCAGCAGCCTCCCCTGGGGGGGCGATCAGCCCCAGCATTTT. It translates to CASSLPWGGDQPQHF.

The V call is TRBV2, the J call TRBJ1-2; weak D call: TRBD1 (5 bases). V shed 8 bases and J shed 5 bases, with 12 bases lying between them. The CDR3 spans 12 residues. The V gene's germline CDR1 is SNHLY and CDR2 FYNNEI. The CDR3 region has the DNA TGTGCCAGCGGTATGGGGGGGTATGGCTACACCTTC. Encoded protein: CASGMGGYGYTF.

This chain links TRBV6-5 with TRBJ1-5; a possible D gene is TRBD1 (5 bases). This CDR3 spans 13 amino acids. Germline V gives CDR1 MNHEY, CDR2 SVGAGI. V was pared by 9 bases and J by 4 bases, with 13 bases between. The CDR3 loop reads CASIGVGNQPQHF. The CDR3 region has the DNA TGTGCCAGTATAGGGGTGGGAAATCAGCCCCAGCATTTT.

As regards this clone: An end of the junction does not agree with germline; a read error may underlie this. The chain combines TRBV6-1 with TRBJ1-2; D unresolved. CDR1 is MNHNS, CDR2 SASEGT, per germline. This CDR3 contains 12 residues. The DNA of the CDR3 is TGTGCCAGCAGGGAAGGGCCAGATGGCTACACCTTC. Protein: CASREGPDGYTF.